This TCR beta chain was identified in a study of T cell responses to AZD1222 COVID-19 vaccine. Overall study findings and caveats: Nearly half of unique spike-specific TCRs reportedly avoided B.1.351 and B.1.1.7 mutated regions. Baseline seropositivity occurred in only a handful of AZD1222 recipients. Sampling that yielded the repertoires occurred only after the peak T cell response. Clonal diversity was possibly underestimated, and white British individuals and females predominated among donors.

Points on this clone: The antigen remains unidentified.

Germline V gene sequence: CDR1 SGHTA, CDR2 FQGNSA. V dropped 0 bases and J dropped 0; count of bases not matched to a gene: 4. The CDR3 runs 17 residues. Sequencing used immunoSEQ multiplex PCR; TCRdb keeps in-frame clones, though not all of them. The sample holds about 150,000 clones, 85% to 90% seen once. This rearrangement joins TRBV7-2 to TRBJ1-1, with TRBD1 matching 10 bases. The TCR was taken from an adult in good health. Material: peripheral blood, obtained on day 0 of MenACWY control vaccination. The CDR3 region is CASSLAGTGALNTEAFF. In DNA form, the CDR3 reads TGTGCCAGCAGCTTAGCGGGGACAGGGGCACTGAACACTGAAGCTTTCTTT.